A single sample gave rise to the 20 T cell receptor beta chains below, sequenced in a study of T cells in localized non-small cell lung cancer. Assay: immunoSEQ multiplex PCR; the TCRdb copy retains only in-frame clones and omits some. The sample comprises 23,000 or so clones, approximately 83% of which are singletons, and around 6.1% rests with the top ten. The starting material was peripheral blood, obtained before any cancer treatment. Source of these receptors: a male donor aged 60 or over with stage II squamous cell lung carcinoma.

The rearrangement joins TRBV6-1 to TRBJ1-5; the match to TRBD1 covers 9 bases. V dropped 3 bases and J dropped 6; count of bases not matched to a gene: 6. CDR1 is MNHNS and CDR2 is SASEGT in the germline V gene. This CDR3 is built from 15 residues. The CDR3 region is CASSDLQGAGQPQHF. The CDR3 nucleotides read TGTGCCAGCAGTGACCTACAGGGGGCGGGTCAGCCCCAGCATTTT.

The gene calls are TRBV6-6 and TRBJ2-5, with D tentatively TRBD1 (6 bases). This CDR3 comprises 15 residues. V lost 2 bases, J lost 1 base, and 11 bases lay in between. CDR1 and CDR2 (germline): MNHNY, SVGAGI (reference sequence). The CDR3 nucleotides read TGTGCCAGCAGTTACGCCAGGGGACCCCAAGAGACCCAGTACTTC. Its translation is CASSYARGPQETQYF.

The chain combines TRBV28 with TRBJ1-2, with TRBD1 identical over 8 bases. Losses at the gene ends were 5 bases for V and 5 bases for J; bases not matched to a gene: 7. CDR3 length equals 14 residues. Germline CDR1 and CDR2: MDHEN and SYDVKM. The CDR3 DNA reads as TGTGCCAGCAGTCCCATGACAGGGGTTTATGGCTACACCTTC. It translates to CASSPMTGVYGYTF.

This chain joins TRBV7-9 and TRBJ1-4; 7 nucleotides match TRBD1. The germline V gene encodes CDR1 SEHNR and CDR2 FQNEAQ (reference sequence). V was pared by 5 bases and J by 4 bases, with 7 bases of the junction left unmatched. The CDR3 is 15 residues long. The CDR3 nucleotides read TGTGCCAGCAGCCACGACAGGGCCCTTAATGAAAAACTGTTTTTT. This codes for CASSHDRALNEKLFF.

The rearrangement joins TRBV28 to TRBJ2-7; no firm D call. Between the trimmed V and J ends, which lost 8 bases and 6 bases, there was a span of 8 bases. Germline V gene data show CDR1 as MDHEN and CDR2 as SYDVKM. CDR3 length: 10 residues. Written as DNA, the CDR3 is TGTGCCAGCGGCCGGGTCGAGCAGTACTTC. Its translation is CASGRVEQYF. Complete variable domain (other parts from reference TRBV28 and TRBJ2-7): DVKVTQSSRYLVKRTGEKVFLECVQDMDHENMFWYRQDPGLGLRLIYFSYDVKMKEKGDIPEGYSVSREKKERFSLILESASTNQTSMYLCASGRVEQYFGPGTRLTVT.

The V and J genes are TRBV9 and TRBJ1-4; D call uncertain. With 0 bases removed from V and 5 bases from J, the gap between germline ends came to 8 bases. The V gene's germline CDR1 is SGDLS and CDR2 YYNGEE. The CDR3 sequence is 14 residues long. DNA for the CDR3: TGTGCCAGCAGCGTAGGAGTTCAAAATGAAAAACTGTTTTTT. Protein sequence: CASSVGVQNEKLFF.

The chain is built from TRBV30 and TRBJ1-2; D remains ambiguous. The CDR3 has 15 residues. CDR1 and CDR2 (germline): GTSNPN, SVGIG (reference sequence). V gave up 1 base and J gave up 0 bases, with 12 bases separating them. The CDR3 DNA sequence: TGTGCCTGGAGTGCTCCGGTTAGTCCTAACTATGGCTACACCTTC. It yields the protein CAWSAPVSPNYGYTF.

The chain employs TRBV5-4 and TRBJ2-2; 8 nucleotides line up with TRBD1. CDR1 is SGHNT, CDR2 YYREEE, per germline (reference sequence). Trimming removed 4 bases from V and 5 bases from J; junction bases left unmatched: 7. CDR3 size: 15 residues. The CDR3 DNA is TGTGCCAGCAGCCCCCAGGGGGCGCAGACCGGGGAGCTGTTTTTT. Translated, it gives CASSPQGAQTGELFF.

The chain links TRBV7-2 to TRBJ2-7, with unresolved D. Germline CDR1 reads SGHTA; CDR2 reads FQGNSA. The CDR3 has 13 amino acids. The germline V and J ends were trimmed by 5 bases and 2 bases, with 10 bases remaining between them. The CDR3 nucleotides are TGTGCCAGCAGCCCGGCAACTACCTACGAGCAGTACTTC. It is translated as CASSPATTYEQYF.

The J gene is TRBJ2-2, the V gene TRBV5-1; D not certain. There are 16 residues in the CDR3. Per germline, CDR1 SGHRS and CDR2 YFSETQ. V gave up 0 bases and J gave up 1 base, with 10 bases separating them. The CDR3 protein is CASSLVGSLNTGELFF. As DNA, the CDR3 is TGCGCCAGCAGCTTGGTTGGCAGCCTGAACACCGGGGAGCTGTTTTTT.

This chain links TRBV9 with TRBJ1-1, with D possibly TRBD1 on 6 matching bases. The germline V gene encodes CDR1 SGDLS and CDR2 YYNGEE. CDR3 size: 13 residues. V was trimmed by 2 bases and J by 1 base, leaving 6 bases between them. In DNA, the CDR3 is TGTGCCAGCAGCGTGACAGGGAACACTGAAGCTTTCTTT. Its translation: CASSVTGNTEAFF.

The chain is built from TRBV4-3 and TRBJ1-1, with TRBD1 identical over 7 bases. The V and J ends lost 4 bases and 7 bases, in that order; junction bases with no gene match: 12. Germline V lookup: CDR1 LGHNA, CDR2 YSLEER. The CDR3 contains 15 residues. The CDR3: CASSRSREGASEAFF. CDR3 coding DNA: TGCGCCAGCAGCCGTTCAAGGGAGGGGGCGAGTGAAGCTTTCTTT.

The rearrangement joins TRBV2 to TRBJ1-5, with 9 bases identical to TRBD1. Germline CDR1 and CDR2: SNHLY and FYNNEI. Trimming took 8 bases from V and 3 from J; bases not matched to a gene: 2. This CDR3 comprises 13 residues. CDR3: CASRDRDNQPQHF. DNA of the CDR3: TGTGCCAGCCGGGACAGGGACAATCAGCCCCAGCATTTT.

This clone was picked up one time. This sequence joins TRBV28 and TRBJ2-3; D might be TRBD2 (6 bases). Trimming cost V 5 bases and J 0 bases, with 12 bases left between them. Germline V gene sequence: CDR1 MDHEN, CDR2 SYDVKM. The CDR3 has 15 residues. The CDR3 reads CASSPRLASTDTQYF. Written as DNA, the CDR3 is TGTGCCAGCAGTCCTCGTCTAGCGAGCACAGATACGCAGTATTTT.

DNA for the CDR3: TGCGCCAGCAGCCAAGGGGGACAGACTAACACCGGGGAGCTGTTTTTT. Its translation: CASSQGGQTNTGELFF. The chain couples TRBV4-3 to TRBJ2-2, with 7 positions matching TRBD1. With 1 base clipped from V and 2 bases from J, the junction kept 4 bases outside the gene matches. The CDR3 sequence is 16 residues long. CDR1 and CDR2 (germline): LGHNA, YSLEER.

The genes are TRBV5-1 and TRBJ1-1, with 7 bases matching TRBD1. Germline V gives CDR1 SGHRS, CDR2 YFSETQ. The CDR3 totals 14 residues. The V and J ends lost 1 base and 5 bases, in that order; junction bases with no gene match: 5. DNA for the CDR3: TGCGCCAGCAGCTTGACACAGGGGAAGACTGAAGCTTTCTTT. This translates into CASSLTQGKTEAFF.

This chain joins TRBV2 and TRBJ1-5; the D gene is possibly TRBD1 (5 bases). V shed 4 bases and J shed 0 bases, with 7 bases lying between them. The germline gives CDR1 SNHLY, CDR2 FYNNEI. There are 14 residues in the CDR3. The CDR3: CASSGGTSNQPQHF. CDR3 nucleotides: TGTGCCAGCAGTGGTGGGACTAGCAATCAGCCCCAGCATTTT.

The genes are TRBV11-2 and TRBJ1-4, with 10 bases lining up with TRBD1. The CDR3 runs 15 residues. Per germline, CDR1 SGHAT and CDR2 FQNNGV. Trimming at V came to 5 bases and at J to 11 bases, leaving 11 bases not matched to a gene. The CDR3 sequence: CASSTNDRGLGKLFF. CDR3 DNA sequence: TGTGCCAGCAGCACGAACGACAGGGGGCTTGGGAAACTGTTTTTT. The entire variable domain, with the rest obtained from reference TRBV11-2 and TRBJ1-4, is as follows: EAGVAQSPRYKIIEKRQSVAFWCNPISGHATLYWYQQILGQGPKLLIQFQNNGVVDDSQLPKDRFSAERLKGVDSTLKIQPAKLEDSAVYLCASSTNDRGLGKLFFGSGTQLSVL.

The CDR3: CASSSGTLSSYNEQFF. For the CDR3, the DNA is TGTGCCAGCAGCTCCGGGACTTTAAGCTCCTACAATGAGCAGTTCTTC. The chain combines TRBV11-2 with TRBJ2-1, with D possibly being TRBD2 (6 bases). CDR3 length equals 16 residues. The germline gives CDR1 SGHAT, CDR2 FQNNGV. Trimming removed 4 bases from V and 0 bases from J, with 13 bases in between. Using reference TRBV11-2 and TRBJ2-1 for the parts outside the CDR3, the full variable domain is EAGVAQSPRYKIIEKRQSVAFWCNPISGHATLYWYQQILGQGPKLLIQFQNNGVVDDSQLPKDRFSAERLKGVDSTLKIQPAKLEDSAVYLCASSSGTLSSYNEQFFGPGTRLTVL.

The rearrangement uses TRBV6-5 and TRBJ1-3; maybe TRBD1 (5 bases). V gave up 8 bases and J gave up 2 bases, with 13 bases separating them. The CDR3 length is 14 residues. Per the germline V gene, CDR1 is MNHEY and CDR2 is SVGAGI. In nucleotides, the CDR3 is TGTGCCAGCGCCTCGGGGCAGGCTGGAAACACCATATATTTT. It encodes CASASGQAGNTIYF.